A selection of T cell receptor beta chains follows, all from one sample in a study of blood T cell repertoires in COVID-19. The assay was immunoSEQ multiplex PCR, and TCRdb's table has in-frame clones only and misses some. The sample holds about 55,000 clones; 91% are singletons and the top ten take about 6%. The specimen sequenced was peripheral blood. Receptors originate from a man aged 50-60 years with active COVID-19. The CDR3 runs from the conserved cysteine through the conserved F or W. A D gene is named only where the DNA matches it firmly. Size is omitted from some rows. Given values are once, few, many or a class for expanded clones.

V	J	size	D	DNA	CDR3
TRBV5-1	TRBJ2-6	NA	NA	TGCGCCAGCAGCTCGCATCAGAATTCTGGGGCCAACGTCCTGACTTTC	CASSSHQNSGANVLTF
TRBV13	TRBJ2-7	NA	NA	TGTGCCAGCAGCTTAGGCGCGTCAACAGGGACCTACGAGCAGTACTTC	CASSLGASTGTYEQYF
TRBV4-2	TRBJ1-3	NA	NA	TGTGCCAGCAGCCAAGAGCGGCGCTCTGGAAACACCATATATTTT	CASSQERRSGNTIYF
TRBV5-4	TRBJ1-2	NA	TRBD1	TGTGCCAGCAGGGGGGGGACAGGGTCTTATGGCTACACCTTC	CASRGGTGSYGYTF
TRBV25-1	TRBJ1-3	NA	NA	TGTGCCAGCGTCGGGTTTGCTGGAAACACCATATATTTT	CASVGFAGNTIYF
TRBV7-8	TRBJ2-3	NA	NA	TGTGCCAGCAGCCAAAGGGGTGGTGGTGGGCTTAGCACAGATACGCAGTATTTT	CASSQRGGGGLSTDTQYF
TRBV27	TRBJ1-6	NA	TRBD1	TGTGCCAGCAGTTCCAGACAGGGTACAGGTTCACCCCTCCACTTT	CASSSRQGTGSPLHF
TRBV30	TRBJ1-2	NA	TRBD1	TGTGCCTCCCGGCCCCCGGGACAGGGGGTAATTTTGGAAGGCTACACCTTC	CASRPPGQGVILEGYTF
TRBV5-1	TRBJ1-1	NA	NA	TGCGCCAGCAGCTTGGGAGGGGGAATGAACACTGAAGCTTTCTTT	CASSLGGGMNTEAFF
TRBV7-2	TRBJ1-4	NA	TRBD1	TGTGCCAGCAGCCAGGGGGAGAGGAATGAAAAACTGTTTTTT	CASSQGERNEKLFF
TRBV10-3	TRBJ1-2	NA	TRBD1	TGTGCCATCAGTAAGACAGGGGAAAACTATGGCTACACCTTC	CAISKTGENYGYTF
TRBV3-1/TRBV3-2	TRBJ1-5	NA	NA	TGTGCCAGCAGCCAAGGACTGCCCAATCAGCCCCAGCATTTT	CASSQGLPNQPQHF
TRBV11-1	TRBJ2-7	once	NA	TGTGCCAGCAGCTTCACAGGGTTCGACGAGCAGTACTTC	CASSFTGFDEQYF
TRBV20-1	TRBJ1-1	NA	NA	TGCAGTGCCGAGGAGAACGCTGAAGCTTTCTTT	CSAEENAEAFF
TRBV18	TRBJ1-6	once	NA	TGTGCCAGCTCACCAGGACAGTCACCCCTCCACTTT	CASSPGQSPLHF
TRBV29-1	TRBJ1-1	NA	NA	TGCAGCACCGGGGATGGGCCTGAAGCTTTCTTT	CSTGDGPEAFF
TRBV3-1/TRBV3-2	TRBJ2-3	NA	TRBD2	TGTGCCAGCAGCCAAGTAGCGGGGTTAGATACGCAGTATTTT	CASSQVAGLDTQYF
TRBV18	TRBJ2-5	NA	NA	TGTGCCAGCTCACCACCGGGAGGAGAGACCCAGTACTTC	CASSPPGGETQYF
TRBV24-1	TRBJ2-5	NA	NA	TGTGCCACCAGTGATGGGGGGGCAGCCCAAGAGACCCAGTACTTC	CATSDGGAAQETQYF
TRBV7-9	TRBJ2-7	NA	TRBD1	TGTGCCAGCAGGGGGGGACAGGGTTCCTACGAGCAGTACTTC	CASRGGQGSYEQYF
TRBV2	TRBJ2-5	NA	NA	TGTTCCGCTGGCAGCGGGTTGGGGAGAGAGACCCAGTACTTC	CSAGSGLGRETQYF
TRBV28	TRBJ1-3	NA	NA	TGTGCCAGCGGATCGACAGTCTCTGGAAACACCATATATTTT	CASGSTVSGNTIYF
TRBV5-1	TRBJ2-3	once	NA	TGCGCCAGCAGCTGGACTGACCCCAGCACAGATACGCAGTATTTT	CASSWTDPSTDTQYF
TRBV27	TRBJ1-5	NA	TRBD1	TGTGCCAGCAGCCCAGGGGGGAATCAGCCCCAGCATTTT	CASSPGGNQPQHF
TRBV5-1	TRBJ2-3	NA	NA	TGCGCCAGCAGCGCCTCCTGGGCAGGGAGCACAGATACGCAGTATTTT	CASSASWAGSTDTQYF
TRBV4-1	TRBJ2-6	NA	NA	TGCGCCAGCAACCCCTCACTCCACTCTGGGGCCAACGTCCTGACTTTC	CASNPSLHSGANVLTF
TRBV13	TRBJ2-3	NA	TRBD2	TGTGCCAGCACCTTAGGGACTAGCCGCACAGATACGCAGTATTTT	CASTLGTSRTDTQYF
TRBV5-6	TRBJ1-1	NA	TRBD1	TGTGCCAGCAGCATACGCCGGACAGGGGGTTTGGCTGAAGCTTTCTTT	CASSIRRTGGLAEAFF
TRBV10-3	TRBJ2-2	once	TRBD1	TGTGCCATCAGTGAGTCCGGGACAGGACGCCCCAACACCGGGGAGCTGTTTTTT	CAISESGTGRPNTGELFF
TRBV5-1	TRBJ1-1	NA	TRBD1	TGCGCCAGCAGCCCACGTCCGACAGGGGGAATGAACACTGAAGCTTTCTTT	CASSPRPTGGMNTEAFF
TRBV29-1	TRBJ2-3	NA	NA	TGCAGCGTTGAAGCAGGCACAGATACGCAGTATTTT	CSVEAGTDTQYF
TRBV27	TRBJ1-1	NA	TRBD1	TGTGCCAGCAGTTACCACAGGGGAGGAGGACAAACTGAAGCTTTCTTT	CASSYHRGGGQTEAFF